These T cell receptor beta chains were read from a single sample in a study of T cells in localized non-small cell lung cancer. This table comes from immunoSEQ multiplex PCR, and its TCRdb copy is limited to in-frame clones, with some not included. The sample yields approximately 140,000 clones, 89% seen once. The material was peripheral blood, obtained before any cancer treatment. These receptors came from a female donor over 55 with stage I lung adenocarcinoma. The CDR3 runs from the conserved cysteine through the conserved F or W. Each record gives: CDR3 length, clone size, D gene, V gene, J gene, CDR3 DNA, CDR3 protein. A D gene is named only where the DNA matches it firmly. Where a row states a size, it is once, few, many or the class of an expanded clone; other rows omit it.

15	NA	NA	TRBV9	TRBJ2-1	TGTGCCAGCAGCCCAAGAAGGCAGGGCTACAATGAGCAGTTCTTC	CASSPRRQGYNEQFF
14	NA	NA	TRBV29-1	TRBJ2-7	TGCAGCGCCGCGGGGTTTCGGGGCTCCTACGAGCAGTACTTC	CSAAGFRGSYEQYF
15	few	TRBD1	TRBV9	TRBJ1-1	TGTGCCAGCAGCCCGGGACAGGGGGAACGAGTCGGAGCTTTCTTT	CASSPGQGERVGAFF
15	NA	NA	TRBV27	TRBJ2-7	TGTGCCAGCAGTTTATTCCCTTTCAGAGGCTACGAGCAGTACTTC	CASSLFPFRGYEQYF
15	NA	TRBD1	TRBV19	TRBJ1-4	TGTGCCAGTAGTCGATCACAGGGGCCTAATGAAAAACTGTTTTTT	CASSRSQGPNEKLFF
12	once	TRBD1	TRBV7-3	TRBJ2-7	TGTGCCAGCAGCTTAACAGGGGACAGAAAGTACTTC	CASSLTGDRKYF
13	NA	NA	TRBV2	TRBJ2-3	TGTGCCAGCAGTGATAATTCGGCCACCCCGAGGTATTTT	CASSDNSATPRYF
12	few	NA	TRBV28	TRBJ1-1	TGTGCCAGCATGAGTCTCGGGGAATCTGCTTTCTTT	CASMSLGESAFF
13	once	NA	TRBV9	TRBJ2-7	TGTGCCAGCAGCGCCGGGGACGGCTACGAGCAGTACTTC	CASSAGDGYEQYF
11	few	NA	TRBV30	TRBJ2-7	TGTGCCTGGAGTGCTGGGTACGAGCAGTACTTC	CAWSAGYEQYF
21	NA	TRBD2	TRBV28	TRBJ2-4	TGTGCCAGCAACCCCGTGAGGACTAGCGGGAGATGGGGGGTTGCCAAAAACATTCAGTACTTC	CASNPVRTSGRWGVAKNIQYF
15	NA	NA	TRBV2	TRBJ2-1	TGTGCCAGCACATCGGACCCTAGCTCCTACAATGAGCAGTTCTTC	CASTSDPSSYNEQFF
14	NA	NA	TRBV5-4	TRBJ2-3	TGTGCCAGCAGTTCACCGTCGGAACTTGGTACGCAGTATTTT	CASSSPSELGTQYF
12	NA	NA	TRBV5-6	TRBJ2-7	TGTGCCAGCAGTTGGGACCGTTACGAGCAGTACTTC	CASSWDRYEQYF
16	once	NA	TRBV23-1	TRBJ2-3	TGCGCCAGCACTCGGGGTGTGACATCGGGCACAGATACGCAGTATTTT	CASTRGVTSGTDTQYF
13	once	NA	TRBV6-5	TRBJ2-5	TGTGCCAGCACCAGGAACGGCCGTGAGACCCAGTACTTC	CASTRNGRETQYF
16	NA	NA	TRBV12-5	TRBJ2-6	TGTGCTAGTGGTTTGATGACGGGTTCTGGGGCCAACGTCCTGACTTTC	CASGLMTGSGANVLTF
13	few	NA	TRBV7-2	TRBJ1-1	TGTGCCAGCAGCAGACCAGGGACTACTGAAGCTTTCTTT	CASSRPGTTEAFF
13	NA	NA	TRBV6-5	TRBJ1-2	TGTGCCAGCAGGATGGGAAGCCGAGGTAGCTACACCTTC	CASRMGSRGSYTF
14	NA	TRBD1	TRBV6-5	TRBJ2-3	TGTGCCAGCAGACCACAGGGGGCGGGGGATACGCAGTATTTT	CASRPQGAGDTQYF
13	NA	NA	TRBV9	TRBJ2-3	TGTGCCAGCAGCCGGGAAAGCACAGATACGCAGTATTTT	CASSRESTDTQYF
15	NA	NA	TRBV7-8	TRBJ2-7	TGTGCCAGCAGCTCACCCGTCAGTCCCTCCTACGAGCAGTACTTC	CASSSPVSPSYEQYF
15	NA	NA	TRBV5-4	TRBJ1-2	TGTGCCAGCACCATCCAGCAATGGGCAAACTATGGCTACACCTTC	CASTIQQWANYGYTF
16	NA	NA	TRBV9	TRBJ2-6	TGTGCCAGCAGCGAAGGCTTCATCTCTGGGGCCAACGTCCTGACTTTC	CASSEGFISGANVLTF
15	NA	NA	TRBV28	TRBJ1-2	TGTGCCAGCAGTTCCTCGTCGGGACGGCCTAGTGGCTACACCTTC	CASSSSSGRPSGYTF
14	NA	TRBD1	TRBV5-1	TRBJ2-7	TGCGCCAGCAGCTGGACAGGGCCGGCTTACGAGCAGTACTTC	CASSWTGPAYEQYF
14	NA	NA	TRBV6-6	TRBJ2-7	TGTGCCAGCAACAAATTAGGGACAGCGGGCGAGCAGTACTTC	CASNKLGTAGEQYF
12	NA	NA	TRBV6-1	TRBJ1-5	TGTGCCAGCAGCTCCACTTCTCAGCCCCAGCATTTT	CASSSTSQPQHF
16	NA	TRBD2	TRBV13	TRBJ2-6	TGTGCCAGCAGCTTTAGCGGGAGCTCTGGGGCCAACGTCCTGACTTTC	CASSFSGSSGANVLTF
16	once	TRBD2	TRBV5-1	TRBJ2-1	TGCGCCAGCAGCTTGGATGCTAGCGGGAGTGGGGTTGAGGAGTTCTTC	CASSLDASGSGVEEFF
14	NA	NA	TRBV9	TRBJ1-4	TGTGCCAGCAGCGTAGGAGGGGGTGGTGAAAAACTGTTTTTT	CASSVGGGGEKLFF
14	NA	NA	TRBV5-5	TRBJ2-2	TGTGCCAGCAGCTCCTGGTCGGGTACCGGGGAGCTGTTTTTT	CASSSWSGTGELFF
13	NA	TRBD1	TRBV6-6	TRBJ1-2	TGTGCCAGCAGATGGACAGGGGGCCATGGCTACACCTTC	CASRWTGGHGYTF
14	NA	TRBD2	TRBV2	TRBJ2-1	TGTGCCAGCAGTGGTTTAGCGGGGTACAATGAGCAGTTCTTC	CASSGLAGYNEQFF
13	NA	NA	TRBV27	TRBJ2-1	TGTGCCAGCAGTTTAGTTGATCGTGGGGAGCAGTTCTTC	CASSLVDRGEQFF
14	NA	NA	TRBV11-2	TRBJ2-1	TGTGCCAGCAGCGCCTCATTCGATTACAATGAGCAGTTCTTC	CASSASFDYNEQFF
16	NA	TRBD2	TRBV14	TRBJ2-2	TGTGCCAGCAGCCTGAGGACTAGAGGGTACACCGGGGAGCTGTTTTTT	CASSLRTRGYTGELFF
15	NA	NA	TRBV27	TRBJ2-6	TGTGCCAGCAGGCGGGACAGCTCTGGGGCCAACGTCCTGACTTTC	CASRRDSSGANVLTF
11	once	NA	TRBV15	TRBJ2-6	TGTGCCACCAGCAGAGAAGGCAGGCCGGATTTC	CATSREGRPDF
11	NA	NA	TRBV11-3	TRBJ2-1	TGTGCCAGCAGCCGTAGTGATGAGCAGTTCTTC	CASSRSDEQFF
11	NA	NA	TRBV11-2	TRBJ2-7	TGTGCCAGCAGCTTAGACTACGAGCAGTACTTC	CASSLDYEQYF
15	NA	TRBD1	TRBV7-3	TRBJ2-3	TGTGCCAGCAGCTTGGACAGGGGAATCACAGATACGCAGTATTTT	CASSLDRGITDTQYF
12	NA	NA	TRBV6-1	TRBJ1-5	TGTGCCAGCAGCCTCCCCAATCAGCCCCAGCATTTT	CASSLPNQPQHF
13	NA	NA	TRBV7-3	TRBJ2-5	TGTGCCAGCAGCTCTGGACCAAAAGAGACCCAGTACTTC	CASSSGPKETQYF
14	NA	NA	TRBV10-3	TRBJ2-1	TGTGCCATCAGTGAGTACTGGAGTTCACGAGAGCAGTTCTTC	CAISEYWSSREQFF
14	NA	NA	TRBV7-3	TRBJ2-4	TGTGCCAGCCCCCCGGGCGGGGCCAAAAACATTCAGTACTTC	CASPPGGAKNIQYF
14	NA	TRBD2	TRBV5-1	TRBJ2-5	TGCGCCAGCAGCTGGGGGACTAGCGGAGAGACCCAGTACTTC	CASSWGTSGETQYF
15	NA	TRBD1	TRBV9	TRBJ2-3	TGTGCCAGCAGCGTAGGGACAGGGGTCGCAGATACGCAGTATTTT	CASSVGTGVADTQYF
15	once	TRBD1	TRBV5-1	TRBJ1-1	TGCGCCAGCCGGAGAGGACAGGACCAGAACACTGAAGCTTTCTTT	CASRRGQDQNTEAFF
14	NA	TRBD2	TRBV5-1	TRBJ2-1	TGCGCCAGCAGCGGTGAGGCTAGCGGTAATGAGCAGTTCTTC	CASSGEASGNEQFF
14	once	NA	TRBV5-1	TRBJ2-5	TGCGCCAGCAGCTTGAAAGGGGTCCATGAGACCCAGTACTTC	CASSLKGVHETQYF
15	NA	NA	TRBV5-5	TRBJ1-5	TGTGCCAGCAGCTTGGCGGACAGAAGCAATCAGCCCCAGCATTTT	CASSLADRSNQPQHF
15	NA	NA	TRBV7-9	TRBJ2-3	TGTGCCAGCAGCTTAGTTGGCGGGAGCACAGATACGCAGTATTTT	CASSLVGGSTDTQYF
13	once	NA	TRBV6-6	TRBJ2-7	TGTGCCAGCAGCCTCGGAGGGGGCTACGAGCAGTACTTC	CASSLGGGYEQYF
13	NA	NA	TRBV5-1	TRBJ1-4	TGCGCCAGCAGCCAAGGGACAAGCGAAAAACTGTTTTTT	CASSQGTSEKLFF
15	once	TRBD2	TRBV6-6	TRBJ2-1	TGTGCCAGCAACCCCCGTTTGACTAGCGGAGATGAGCAGTTCTTC	CASNPRLTSGDEQFF
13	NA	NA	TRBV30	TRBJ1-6	TGTGCCTGGAGTGTATCCCCCGATTCACCCCTCCACTTT	CAWSVSPDSPLHF
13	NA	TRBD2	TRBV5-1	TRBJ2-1	TGCGCCAGCACGGGGGGTCCATACAATGAGCAGTTCTTC	CASTGGPYNEQFF
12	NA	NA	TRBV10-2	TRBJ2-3	TGCGCCAGCGAAGGCGGTACAGATACGCAGTATTTT	CASEGGTDTQYF